Shown below are 13 T cell receptor beta chains from a single sample sequenced in a study of tumor-infiltrating lymphocytes in primary liver carcinoma. Blood RNA originated from unsorted whole blood, with germline DNA additionally extracted. Reverse transcription of approximately 500 ng total RNA with a constant-region primer produced TCR beta cDNA. Modified slightly, ARM-PCR produced TCR beta libraries over three nested multiplex PCR rounds. A C-beta reverse primer and TRBV1-TRBV30 forward primers served in each of the first two PCR rounds, at approximately 10 cycles apiece. TCRdb recomputed calls from the multiplex PCR reads with MiXCR, one row per CDR3 protein. The profile shows 300,000 to 400,000 distinct CDR3 sequences, roughly two thirds of them singletons. Input material: peripheral blood. The source of these receptors is a man in his forties with primary liver carcinoma and hepatitis B virus infection.

With regard to this clonotype: This may be a read error, as it is one base from a much larger clone. The V gene is TRBV6-2 or TRBV6-3, the J gene TRBJ2-7; 9 bases are shared with TRBD1. Trimming cost V 1 base and J 3 bases; bases outside gene matches: 4. The CDR3 is made up of 15 amino acids. Germline V gives CDR1 MNHEY, CDR2 SVGEGT. The CDR3 protein is CASSYFGTGFYEQYF. CDR3 in DNA: TGTGCCAGCAGTTACTTTGGGACAGGGTTCTACGAGCAGTACTTC.

As concerns this clonotype: A read error may produce the germline difference seen at one junction end. The CDR3: CVSSQDRGVRARVRNEQFF. In DNA form, the CDR3 reads TGCGTCAGCAGCCAAGACCGAGGAGTGAGGGCCAGGGTTCGCAATGAGCAGTTCTTC. V usage is TRBV4-1 and J usage is TRBJ2-1, with D tentatively TRBD1 or TRBD2 (5 bases each). The CDR3 contains 19 residues. CDR1 and CDR2 (germline): MGHRA, YSYEKL.

This clonotype was counted at least ten times. The chain recombines TRBV11-2 with TRBJ2-2; D is possibly TRBD2 (5 bases). Germline V gene lookup returns CDR1 SGHAT and CDR2 FQNNGV. Trimming cost V 5 bases and J 6 bases, with 10 bases left between them. The CDR3 is 13 amino acids. The CDR3 DNA follows: TGTGCCAGCAGCCGACCCGGGGCCGGGGAGCTGTTTTTT. This codes for CASSRPGAGELFF.

The V call is TRBV29-1, the J call TRBJ2-7; D tentatively reads TRBD1 or TRBD2 (5 bases each). From germline, CDR1 is SQVTM and CDR2 ANQGSEA. The CDR3 is made up of 14 amino acids. V lost 7 bases, J lost 2 bases, and 18 bases lay in between. The CDR3 coding sequence is TGCAGCGCTCGGGACGATGGGAAAACCTACGAGCAGTACTTC. Protein sequence: CSARDDGKTYEQYF.

Details on this clonotype: One junction end does not reproduce the germline sequence, and a read error may be involved. The V gene is TRBV4-2, the J gene TRBJ2-3, with D tentatively TRBD1 or TRBD2 (6 bases each). The CDR3 is 14 amino acids. The germline CDR1 and CDR2 sequences are LGHNA and YNFKEQ. The CDR3 spells CASRRDINTDTQCF. CDR3 nucleotides: TGTGCCAGCAGGCGGGACATTAACACAGATACGCAGTGTTTT.

This sequence joins TRBV11-2 and TRBJ2-3; D possibly corresponds to TRBD2 (6 bases). Looked up from germline, CDR1 is SGHAT and CDR2 is FQNNGV. The V end was cut by 4 bases, the J end by 5 bases, with 19 bases between. The CDR3 spans 16 residues. This CDR3 reads CASSYEGAGLGDTQYF. The CDR3 nucleotides are TGTGCCAGCAGCTACGAAGGAGCGGGCTTGGGAGATACGCAGTATTTT.

This clonotype was detected many times. The CDR3 nucleotides are TGCGCCAGCAGCCCTAGACAGGGGGGGAATGAGCAGTTCTTC. Translated, it gives CASSPRQGGNEQFF. This rearrangement joins TRBV4-1 to TRBJ2-1; TRBD1 aligns across 9 bases. The CDR3 extends over 14 amino acids. The V segment lost 4 bases and the J segment 7 bases; nucleotides outside the gene matches: 5. CDR1 and CDR2 (germline): MGHRA, YSYEKL.

The chain uses TRBV5-6 and TRBJ2-3; TRBD1 matches at 7 bases. The V segment lost 8 bases and the J segment 0 bases; nucleotides outside the gene matches: 9. This CDR3 is built from 15 residues. Germline V gives CDR1 SGHDT, CDR2 YYEEEE. The CDR3 sequence: CARSPGQISTDTQYF. The CDR3 DNA reads as TGTGCCAGGAGCCCGGGACAGATAAGCACAGATACGCAGTATTTT. The whole variable domain, filled in from reference TRBV5-6 and TRBJ2-3, reads DAGVTQSPTHLIKTRGQQVTLRCSPKSGHDTVSWYQQALGQGPQFIFQYYEEEERQRGNFPDRFSGHQFPNYSSELNVNALLLGDSALYLCARSPGQISTDTQYFGPGTRLTVL.

This clonotype was recorded only once. This may come from a read error, since a much larger clone is one base off. V gene TRBV29-1 combines with J gene TRBJ2-1; D is undetermined. CDR3 size: 14 residues. V shed 0 bases and J shed 6 bases, with 12 bases lying between them. From germline, CDR1 is SQVTM and CDR2 ANQGSEA. The CDR3 loop is CSVEDLRRSNEQFF. In nucleotides, the CDR3 is TGCAGCGTTGAAGATCTGCGAAGGAGCAATGAGCAGTTCTTC.

This chain joins TRBV5-1 and TRBJ2-1; 9 bases agree with TRBD2. The CDR3 runs to 15 residues. Germline-derived CDR1 and CDR2 are SGHRS and YFSETQ. V lost 4 bases and J lost 4; bases outside the gene matches: 6. DNA for the CDR3: TGCGCCAGCAGCACCCCTAGCGGGACTTACAATGAGCAGTTCTTC. Translating gives CASSTPSGTYNEQFF.

This clonotype was recorded a few times. An end of the junction does not agree with germline; a read error may underlie this. The rearrangement uses TRBV11-3 and TRBJ1-2, with TRBD1 matching over 9 bases. The CDR3 totals 15 residues. Germline-derived CDR1 and CDR2 are SGHNT and YENEEA. CDR3 in DNA: TGTGCCAGCAGCTGGACAGGGGAGGGGAACTATGGCCACGCCTTC. Translation: CASSWTGEGNYGHAF.

This clonotype was found a few times. The rearrangement links TRBV10-3 to TRBJ1-5; D gene unclear. Per the germline V gene, CDR1 is ENHRY and CDR2 is SYGVKD. The CDR3 consists of 14 residues. The V gene lost 2 bases and the J gene lost 2 bases, with 7 bases spanning the gap. The CDR3 loop reads CAISEGLGNQPQHF. CDR3 bases: TGTGCCATCAGTGAGGGGTTGGGCAATCAGCCCCAGCATTTT.

The rearrangement joins TRBV25-1 to TRBJ2-7; D is possibly TRBD1 (6 bases). The V end lost 8 bases, the J end lost 3 bases, and 14 bases lay between the germline ends. Per the germline V gene, CDR1 is MGHDK and CDR2 is SYGVNS. The CDR3 runs 13 residues. The DNA for the CDR3 is TGTGCCAGCGGTAGGGGGTTTGGCTACGAGCAGTACTTC. Its translation: CASGRGFGYEQYF.